The following is a T cell receptor (beta chain) sequence with its context. This specimen belongs to a study of T cell responses to AZD1222 COVID-19 vaccine. CDR1 and CDR2 from the germline V gene are SGHRS and YFSETQ. The CDR3 length is 15 residues. The ends lost 4 bases at V and 3 bases at J; junction bases unmatched: 4. Using immunoSEQ multiplex PCR, the repertoire was profiled, and TCRdb retains in-frame clones only, with some absent. The table has 95,000 to 100,000 clones, around 87% seen once. Sequencing was performed on peripheral blood, taken 28 days after the second AZD1222 dose. The J gene is TRBJ2-2, the V gene TRBV5-1; 9 nucleotides agree with TRBD1. This TCR was sampled from an adult who received the AZD1222 COVID-19 vaccine. Here the CDR3 reads CASSVTGGYTGELFF. DNA of the CDR3: TGCGCCAGCAGCGTAACAGGGGGCTACACCGGGGAGCTGTTTTTT.